This T cell receptor (beta chain) was recovered during a study of cytomegalovirus exposure and HLA in healthy donors. Looking at the study overall: It was reported in a later analysis that the 95 to 150 validation repertoires used the same platform as the approximately 600 first-cohort repertoires. Findings and limits, study-wide: The investigators catalogued 150 to 200 TCR beta chains as cytomegalovirus-associated. A subsequent analysis found that TCR clusters from the first cohort also tended to co-occur in the 130 or so validation repertoires, with approximately 94% of cluster scores above 0.

CDR3 length equals 13 residues. In germline, CDR1 is MDHEN, CDR2 SYDVKM. Trimming removed 7 bases at V and 1 base at J, with 10 bases between. Sequencing was performed with immunoSEQ multiplex PCR; in TCRdb, only in-frame clones are kept and a portion is missing. The sample has about 130,000 clones, roughly 91% seen once. As for this clone: Its antigen is still unknown.

Sequencing was carried out using PBMCs. The chain is built from TRBV28 and TRBJ1-1; D may be TRBD1 (5 bases). The receptor was derived from a young man in good health and CMV-seronegative. The DNA of the CDR3 is TGTGCCAGCAAGTGGACACCGAACACTGAAGCTTTCTTT. Protein: CASKWTPNTEAFF.